Sequencing of this T cell receptor (beta chain) was carried out in a study of blood T cell repertoires in COVID-19. Study-level information: The analysed material was cDNA or gDNA that came from T cells, B-cell-depleted T cells, or PBMCs.

The V and J ends lost 5 bases and 0 bases, in that order; junction bases with no gene match: 16. The CDR3 contains 20 residues. Looked up from germline, CDR1 is SGHVS and CDR2 is FQNEAQ. Only in-frame clones appear in the TCRdb table, and some are missing; sequencing was by immunoSEQ multiplex PCR. The sample shows 300,000 to 400,000 clones, around four fifths of them seen only once. This chain connects TRBV7-8 to TRBJ1-5, with 10 bases identical to TRBD1. The sequencing input was peripheral blood. This receptor was taken from a young man with active or convalescent COVID-19. Here the CDR3 reads CASSRGRVTGGLYSNQPQHF. CDR3 bases: TGTGCCAGCAGCCGGGGACGCGTGACAGGGGGCCTCTATAGCAATCAGCCCCAGCATTTT. The full variable domain, with the rest looked up from reference TRBV7-8 and TRBJ1-5, is GAGVSQSPRYKVAKRGQDVALRCDPISGHVSLFWYQQALGQGPEFLTYFQNEAQLDKSGLPSDRFFAERPEGSVSTLKIQRTQQEDSAVYLCASSRGRVTGGLYSNQPQHFGDGTRLSIL.